This section outlines one T cell receptor (beta chain) sequence together with its context. Its target is unknown. The data were taken from a study of T cells in localized non-small cell lung cancer. Findings and caveats of the study: Uninvolved neighboring lung showed the greatest T cell clonality, exceeding tumor. Longer overall survival was seen with higher T cell density measured in blood. The appearance of a median roughly 61 of the top 100 tumor clones was seen in adjacent lung.

TCRdb's table, derived via immunoSEQ multiplex PCR, lists solely in-frame clones and lacks some. The data hold around 83,000 clones, with approximately 90% observed a single time. Specimen: peripheral blood, collected before any cancer treatment. The receptor's source is a man aged 35-75 years with stage I squamous cell lung carcinoma.

The CDR3 sequence is CASSPPGAGVQPQHF. DNA for the CDR3: TGTGCCAGCAGCCCCCCAGGGGCCGGCGTACAGCCCCAGCATTTT. The V and J genes are TRBV2 and TRBJ1-5, with D tentatively TRBD1 (6 bases). V was clipped by 6 bases and J by 7 bases, with 19 bases between them. Per the germline V gene, CDR1 is SNHLY and CDR2 is FYNNEI. The CDR3 totals 15 residues.